These 8 T cell receptor beta chains were all obtained from the same sample, sequenced in a study of cytomegalovirus exposure and HLA in healthy donors. The PCR contained 60 Vbeta and 13 Jbeta primers. Profiled with immunoSEQ multiplex PCR; TCRdb holds only in-frame clones, not every one. The data contain about 94,000 clones, under 85% of them singletons. The sequenced sample consisted of PBMCs. These receptors were collected from a male donor in good health and CMV-seronegative.

This CDR3 reads CASSPLAGADTQYF. As DNA, the CDR3 is TGTGCCAGCAGCCCTTTAGCGGGAGCAGATACGCAGTATTTT. The chain has TRBV28 and TRBJ2-3; 9 positions agree with TRBD2. J gave up 4 bases and V 6 bases, and 5 bases lay outside the gene matches. The CDR3 consists of 14 residues. Germline values: CDR1 MDHEN, CDR2 SYDVKM.

The chain has TRBV5-4 and TRBJ1-1; 7 bases map to TRBD1. Trimming removed 2 bases from V and 1 base from J; junction bases left unmatched: 2. CDR1 and CDR2 (germline): SGHNT, YYREEE (reference sequence). The CDR3 extends over 14 amino acids. The CDR3 protein is CASSLGGGNTEAFF. The CDR3, as DNA: TGTGCCAGCAGCTTAGGGGGCGGGAACACTGAAGCTTTCTTT.

The chain uses TRBV4-3 and TRBJ2-1, with 7 bases matching TRBD2. CDR1 LGHNA and CDR2 YSLEER come from the germline V gene. CDR3 size: 17 residues. J was trimmed by 6 bases and V by 2 bases; bases with no gene match: 13. The CDR3 DNA follows: TGCGCCAGCAGCCAATTTCGCCGGTTTAGCGGGCGCAATGAGCAGTTCTTC. Encoded protein: CASSQFRRFSGRNEQFF.

The chain carries TRBV4-3 and TRBJ1-2; no clear D. The germline V gene encodes CDR1 LGHNA and CDR2 YSLEER. CDR3 length equals 13 residues. V lost 0 bases and J lost 8, with 10 bases in between. The CDR3 region has the DNA TGCGCCAGCAGCCAAGAATTGAGGAACGGCTACACCTTC. Translating it yields CASSQELRNGYTF.

The genes are TRBV27 and TRBJ2-5, with 12 nucleotides matching TRBD2. The length of the CDR3 is 20 residues. The V gene's germline CDR1 is MNHEY and CDR2 SMNVEV (reference sequence). Losses at the gene ends were 6 bases for V and 5 bases for J; bases not matched to a gene: 22. The CDR3 coding sequence is TGTGCCAGCAGCCCCACCTCCCCCGGGACTAGCGGGCTCCGGGGCGAGACCCAGTACTTC. It translates to CASSPTSPGTSGLRGETQYF.

The genes are TRBV19 and TRBJ1-1; D is undetermined. The CDR3 spans 13 residues. V gave up 9 bases and J gave up 2 bases, with 13 bases separating them. Germline CDR1 is LNHDA and CDR2 is SQIVND (reference sequence). This chain's CDR3 is CASQSGSNTEAFF. CDR3 bases: TGTGCCAGCCAGTCCGGGAGCAACACTGAAGCTTTCTTT.

The V and J genes are TRBV6-5 and TRBJ1-2; D not resolved. CDR1 is MNHEY and CDR2 is SVGAGI in the germline V gene. Trimming left V 6 bases short and J 2 bases short, with 13 bases between. This CDR3 is 14 amino acids long. CDR3 sequence (DNA): TGTGCCAGCAGGCGCGGGCGGACCAACTATGGCTACACCTTC. Its translation: CASRRGRTNYGYTF.

The sample holds one count of this clone. The rearrangement uses TRBV5-1 and TRBJ2-2; TRBD1 matches 9 bases. CDR1 is SGHRS, CDR2 YFSETQ, per germline. The length of the CDR3 is 14 residues. J lost 13 bases, V lost 3 bases, and 10 bases had no gene match. The CDR3 loop reads CASSSQTDRGALFF. Here the CDR3 DNA reads TGCGCCAGCAGCTCGCAAACGGACAGGGGAGCGCTGTTTTTT.